A single sample gave rise to the 30 T cell receptor beta chains below, sequenced in a study of blood T cell repertoires in COVID-19. The data were produced by immunoSEQ multiplex PCR, yet TCRdb's version contains in-frame clones alone and is incomplete. The sample shows 100,000 to 150,000 clones, roughly three quarters of them seen only once. The specimen sequenced was peripheral blood. These receptor sequences come from a human donor in a cohort sampled during active COVID-19.

This clone was observed a few times. The chain has TRBV4-2 and TRBJ1-3, with TRBD1 matching 9 bases. The CDR3 is 16 residues long. V was pared by 3 bases and J by 1 base, with 4 bases of the junction left unmatched. CDR1 is LGHNA and CDR2 is YNFKEQ in the germline V gene. CDR3 region: CASSQGTGRSGNTIYF. DNA for the CDR3: TGTGCCAGCAGCCAGGGGACAGGGAGGTCTGGAAACACCATATATTTT.

V usage is TRBV27 and J usage is TRBJ2-1, with 8 bases fitting TRBD2. Germline CDR1 MNHEY, CDR2 SMNVEV (reference sequence). V dropped 7 bases and J dropped 4; count of bases not matched to a gene: 9. This CDR3 has 15 residues. CDR3 in amino acids: CASTLAGGGYNEQFF. CDR3 bases: TGTGCCAGCACTCTAGCGGGTGGGGGTTACAATGAGCAGTTCTTC.

This clone was detected once. The chain recombines TRBV5-1 with TRBJ2-7, with D perhaps matching TRBD2 (6 bases). The germline gives CDR1 SGHRS, CDR2 YFSETQ. V was cut by 4 bases and J by 0 bases, with 8 bases left in between. The CDR3 is 13 amino acids. Here the CDR3 DNA reads TGCGCCAGCAGCACCGGGGGCTCCTACGAGCAGTACTTC. Translated: CASSTGGSYEQYF.

The chain carries TRBV6-1 and TRBJ2-4, with TRBD2 matching 8 bases. With 2 bases clipped from V and 8 bases from J, the junction kept 8 bases outside the gene matches. Germline assignment: CDR1 MNHNS and CDR2 SASEGT. This CDR3 contains 15 residues. The CDR3 DNA reads TGTGCCAGCAGTGAAAGAATGGGAGCGGGGGACATTCAGTACTTC. Protein: CASSERMGAGDIQYF.

The rearrangement joins TRBV27 to TRBJ1-2; 9 bases are shared with TRBD1. The germline V gene has CDR1 MNHEY and CDR2 SMNVEV (reference sequence). V lost 4 bases, J lost 4 bases, and 10 bases stayed unmatched. The CDR3 spans 16 residues. The CDR3 protein is CASSYKGRTGAYGYTF. Written as DNA, the CDR3 is TGTGCCAGCAGTTATAAGGGTCGGACAGGGGCCTATGGCTACACCTTC.

The chain employs TRBV7-9 and TRBJ1-2; 10 nucleotides align to TRBD1. This CDR3 contains 18 residues. Germline V CDR1 and CDR2: SEHNR, FQNEAQ (reference sequence). V lost 3 bases and J lost 3; bases outside the gene matches: 13. In DNA, the CDR3 is TGTGCCAGCAGCTTCGCCCCCGCGGGACAGGGGAGGCACTATGGCTACACCTTC. Translation gives CASSFAPAGQGRHYGYTF. The whole variable domain, remainder taken from reference TRBV7-9 and TRBJ1-2, is DTGVSQNPRHKITKRGQNVTFRCDPISEHNRLYWYRQTLGQGPEFLTYFQNEAQLEKSRLLSDRFSAERPKGSFSTLEIQRTEQGDSAMYLCASSFAPAGQGRHYGYTFGSGTRLTVV.

The chain is built from TRBV30 and TRBJ2-7; 7 nucleotides match TRBD1. V lost 1 base to trimming and J lost 2 bases; unmatched junction nucleotides: 8. Germline V gives CDR1 GTSNPN, CDR2 SVGIG (reference sequence). This CDR3 is built from 15 residues. The chain's CDR3 is CAWSGYRGIPYEQYF. The DNA of the CDR3 is TGTGCCTGGAGTGGTTACAGGGGCATCCCCTACGAGCAGTACTTC.

The V call is TRBV5-4, the J call TRBJ2-7; 7 bases align to TRBD1. The CDR3 runs to 13 residues. V lost 4 bases and J lost 3; bases outside the gene matches: 4. Germline lookup yields CDR1 SGHNT and CDR2 YYREEE (reference sequence). The CDR3 region has the DNA TGTGCCAGCAGCCTAGGGACAGTCTACGAGCAGTACTTC. This gives the protein CASSLGTVYEQYF.

J is TRBJ2-5 and V is TRBV7-3; the match to TRBD2 covers 15 bases. CDR1 and CDR2 from the germline V gene are SGHTA and FQGTGA. Trimming at V came to 5 bases and at J to 2 bases, leaving 3 bases not matched to a gene. The CDR3 totals 16 residues. The CDR3 coding sequence is TGTGCCAGCAGCGTCGGACTAGCGGGGGGGCAAGAGACCCAGTACTTC. Translating it yields CASSVGLAGGQETQYF.

This chain links TRBV3-1 (or the pseudogene TRBV3-2) with TRBJ1-4, with D hard to call. Germline values: CDR1 LGHDT, CDR2 YNNKEL (reference sequence). The CDR3 runs to 17 residues. Trimming removed 1 base at V and 0 bases at J, with 12 bases between. The CDR3 DNA follows: TGTGCCAGCAGCCAAGGCCTCGTGAGAGCAACTAATGAAAAACTGTTTTTT. Translated, it gives CASSQGLVRATNEKLFF.

The CDR3 spells CASSLGQGRNYGYTF. CDR3 nucleotides: TGCGCCAGCAGCTTGGGACAGGGAAGGAACTATGGCTACACCTTC. The chain joins TRBV5-1 to TRBJ1-2; TRBD1 matches at 7 bases. Losses at the gene ends were 0 bases for V and 2 bases for J; bases not matched to a gene: 4. Germline V lookup: CDR1 SGHRS, CDR2 YFSETQ. This CDR3 has 15 residues. Variable domain in full (rest from reference TRBV5-1 and TRBJ1-2): KAGVTQTPRYLIKTRGQQVTLSCSPISGHRSVSWYQQTPGQGLQFLFEYFSETQRNKGNFPGRFSGRQFSNSRSEMNVSTLELGDSALYLCASSLGQGRNYGYTFGSGTRLTVV.

A few counts support this clone. The rearrangement joins TRBV7-6 to TRBJ2-5; 8 positions agree with TRBD1. This CDR3 has 15 amino acids. CDR1 SGHVS and CDR2 FNYEAQ come from the germline V gene. The junction had 10 bases not matched to a gene; V was cut back by 5 bases and J by 5 bases. The CDR3: CASSPRPGGFETQYF. The CDR3 region has the DNA TGTGCCAGCAGCCCAAGACCAGGGGGCTTCGAGACCCAGTACTTC. Filled out from reference TRBV7-6 and TRBJ2-5, the complete variable domain reads GAGVSQSPRYKVTKRGQDVALRCDPISGHVSLYWYRQALGQGPEFLTYFNYEAQQDKSGLPNDRFSAERPEGSISTLTIQRTEQRDSAMYRCASSPRPGGFETQYFGPGTRLLVL.

CDR3 residues: CASSLAIGPTEAFF. The CDR3 DNA is TGTGCCAGCAGCTTAGCAATCGGTCCCACTGAAGCTTTCTTT. V gene TRBV7-2 combines with J gene TRBJ1-1; D gene unclear. This CDR3 is 14 amino acids long. V was clipped by 0 bases and J by 4 bases, with 9 bases between them. Germline loops: CDR1 SGHTA, CDR2 FQGNSA.

The chain links TRBV6-5 to TRBJ1-2; D unresolved. With 8 bases removed from V and 0 bases from J, the gap between germline ends came to 10 bases. Germline assignment: CDR1 MNHEY and CDR2 SVGAGI. The CDR3 consists of 13 residues. The CDR3 sequence: CASFSVTNYGYTF. The CDR3 nucleotides read TGTGCCAGCTTCAGCGTTACTAACTATGGCTACACCTTC.

The rearrangement uses TRBV9 and TRBJ1-6; 7 positions match TRBD1. The ends lost 0 bases at V and 5 bases at J; junction bases unmatched: 5. Germline V gives CDR1 SGDLS, CDR2 YYNGEE. The CDR3 consists of 16 residues. CDR3 residues: CASSVEGTGDNSPLHF. In nucleotides, the CDR3 is TGTGCCAGCAGCGTAGAAGGTACAGGGGATAATTCACCCCTCCACTTT. Full variable domain (missing parts from reference TRBV9 and TRBJ1-6): DSGVTQTPKHLITATGQRVTLRCSPRSGDLSVYWYQQSLDQGLQFLIQYYNGEERAKGNILERFSAQQFPDLHSELNLSSLELGDSALYFCASSVEGTGDNSPLHFGNGTRLTVT.

The chain employs TRBV19 and TRBJ2-7, with D maybe TRBD2 (5 bases). This CDR3 is 14 amino acids long. Trimming removed 0 bases from V and 4 bases from J, with 10 bases in between. The germline CDR1 and CDR2 sequences are LNHDA and SQIVND (reference sequence). The CDR3 nucleotides read TGTGCCAGTAGTATAGACGGGGTAGGATACGAGCAGTACTTC. Amino acid sequence: CASSIDGVGYEQYF.

The chain employs TRBV4-1 and TRBJ1-3, with D hard to call. The CDR3 is 16 amino acids. V lost 0 bases to trimming and J lost 0 bases, with 9 bases between them. In germline, CDR1 is MGHRA, CDR2 YSYEKL. CDR3 nucleotides: TGCGCCAGCAGCCAAGATGAAAGCGTCTCTGGAAACACCATATATTTT. Protein product: CASSQDESVSGNTIYF.

This clone was observed a handful of times. CDR3 in amino acids: CASGPGQQSYEQYF. Here the CDR3 DNA reads TGTGCTAGTGGCCCCGGACAGCAGTCCTACGAGCAGTACTTC. The V and J genes are TRBV12-5 and TRBJ2-7; weak D call: TRBD1 (6 bases). The germline V gene has CDR1 LGHNT and CDR2 FRNRAP. V was cut by 6 bases and J by 1 base, with 13 bases left in between. The CDR3 is made up of 14 amino acids.

This chain connects TRBV7-8 to TRBJ1-1; TRBD1 might be the D (6 bases). The V end lost 5 bases, the J end lost 5 bases, and 15 bases lay between the germline ends. The CDR3 is 14 residues long. In germline, CDR1 is SGHVS, CDR2 FQNEAQ. The CDR3 DNA reads TGTGCCAGCAGCGTACAGGGATCTGATACTGAAGCTTTCTTT. Protein product: CASSVQGSDTEAFF.

The chain recombines TRBV5-1 with TRBJ2-5, with a weak D call TRBD2 (6 bases). Germline V gene lookup returns CDR1 SGHRS and CDR2 YFSETQ. This CDR3 contains 14 residues. Trimming took 3 bases from V and 5 from J, leaving 14 bases between them. CDR3 sequence reads: CASSSGTVGETQYF. DNA for the CDR3: TGCGCCAGCAGCTCCGGGACTGTTGGGGAGACCCAGTACTTC.

The rearrangement uses TRBV10-3 and TRBJ1-5; 7 bases are a match to TRBD1. CDR3 length equals 14 residues. The junction had 8 bases not matched to a gene; V was cut back by 6 bases and J by 6 bases. CDR1 ENHRY and CDR2 SYGVKD come from the germline V gene. The CDR3 DNA is TGTGCCATCAGCACAGGGGTTAGTAGTCAGCCCCAGCATTTT. Residues: CAISTGVSSQPQHF.

There are many counts of this clone. An end of the junction does not agree with germline; a read error may underlie this. This chain joins TRBV6-5 and TRBJ1-1, with 7 nucleotides matching TRBD1. The CDR3 spans 12 residues. The germline CDR1 and CDR2 sequences are MNHEY and SVGAGI. The CDR3 nucleotides are TGTGCCAGCAGACAGGGGAACGCTGAAGCTTTCTTT. It translates to CASRQGNAEAFF.

This sequence joins TRBV5-1 and TRBJ1-2; TRBD1 is a possible D gene (6 bases). The CDR3 has 14 residues. Trimming cost V 0 bases and J 7 bases, with 13 bases left between them. Germline V gene lookup returns CDR1 SGHRS and CDR2 YFSETQ. The CDR3 DNA reads TGCGCCAGCAGCTTGGCGGATTGGGACATTGGCTACACCTTC. Amino acids: CASSLADWDIGYTF. The entire variable domain, with the rest obtained from reference TRBV5-1 and TRBJ1-2, is as follows: KAGVTQTPRYLIKTRGQQVTLSCSPISGHRSVSWYQQTPGQGLQFLFEYFSETQRNKGNFPGRFSGRQFSNSRSEMNVSTLELGDSALYLCASSLADWDIGYTFGSGTRLTVV.

This chain connects TRBV2 to TRBJ2-3, with 9 nucleotides matching TRBD1. This CDR3 has 13 residues. V trimming: 7 bases; J trimming: 3 bases; junction bases outside the gene matches: 2. Germline V gives CDR1 SNHLY, CDR2 FYNNEI. The CDR3 region has the DNA TGTGCCAGCAAGGGACAGGGAACAGATACGCAGTATTTT. Translating gives CASKGQGTDTQYF.

V and J are TRBV4-2 and TRBJ2-7; 12 bases match TRBD2. Germline V gene sequence: CDR1 LGHNA, CDR2 YNFKEQ. J was trimmed by 0 bases and V by 0 bases; bases with no gene match: 3. CDR3 length: 17 residues. CDR3 coding DNA: TGTGCCAGCAGCCAAGATACTAGCGGGGGGACCTCCTACGAGCAGTACTTC. This translates into CASSQDTSGGTSYEQYF.

V is TRBV27 and J is TRBJ2-7; the match to TRBD2 covers 10 bases. This CDR3 spans 15 amino acids. In germline, CDR1 is MNHEY, CDR2 SMNVEV (reference sequence). Trimming removed 6 bases from V and 3 bases from J; junction bases left unmatched: 8. The CDR3 spells CASRSGLAVNYEQYF. The CDR3 region has the DNA TGTGCCAGCAGATCTGGACTAGCGGTTAACTACGAGCAGTACTTC.

The chain uses TRBV3-1 (or the pseudogene TRBV3-2) and TRBJ2-7, with TRBD1 matching over 9 bases. V lost 0 bases, J lost 4 bases, and 4 bases stayed unmatched. The V gene's germline CDR1 is LGHDT and CDR2 YNNKEL (reference sequence). This CDR3 comprises 15 residues. The CDR3: CASSQEGTGKYEQYF. Written as DNA, the CDR3 is TGTGCCAGCAGCCAAGAAGGGACAGGGAAGTACGAGCAGTACTTC.

The rearrangement joins TRBV24-1 to TRBJ2-2; 9 bases match TRBD2. The CDR3 extends over 20 amino acids. Germline loops: CDR1 KGHDR, CDR2 SFDVKD. The V segment lost 3 bases and the J segment 3 bases; nucleotides outside the gene matches: 16. CDR3 sequence reads: CATSDQGLATGNGHTGELFF. The DNA of the CDR3 is TGTGCCACCAGTGATCAGGGACTAGCTACAGGGAATGGACACACCGGGGAGCTGTTTTTT.

CDR3 in amino acids: CASSYGQGPYEQYF. CDR3 nucleotide sequence: TGTGCCAGCAGCTACGGACAGGGTCCCTACGAGCAGTACTTC. The rearrangement joins TRBV5-6 to TRBJ2-7, with 8 bases aligning to TRBD1. This CDR3 comprises 14 residues. Trimming at V came to 3 bases and at J to 2 bases, leaving 4 bases not matched to a gene. Germline assignment: CDR1 SGHDT and CDR2 YYEEEE.

The chain links TRBV11-3 to TRBJ2-3, with 7 bases matching TRBD2. Trimming took 4 bases from V and 1 from J; bases not matched to a gene: 2. Germline V gives CDR1 SGHNT, CDR2 YENEEA. The CDR3 length is 14 residues. The CDR3 DNA follows: TGTGCCAGCAGCTCAGCGGGGCGCACAGATACGCAGTATTTT. This codes for CASSSAGRTDTQYF.